A selection of T cell receptor beta chains follows, all from one sample in a study of T cells in Graves' hyperthyroidism and ophthalmopathy. One entry per CDR3 protein, called by TCRdb with MiXCR from the multiplex PCR reads. The top ten hold about 10% of the sample, which has about 520,000 distinct CDR3 sequences, approximately 24% seen once. Material for sequencing was blood. These receptors were taken from a woman aged 25-40 years with Graves' ophthalmopathy. The conserved cysteine and the conserved F or W are not part of the CDR3 here. Only some rows state a clone size, as once, few, many or a class for expanded clones.

TRBV5-4	TRBJ2-7	many	ASSVPGLGPYEQY
TRBV4-1	TRBJ1-2	few	ASSPQGSVYGYT
TRBV30	TRBJ1-2	many	AWTTLTQGYT
TRBV29-1	TRBJ1-1	many	SGTGTGNTEAF
TRBV7-2	TRBJ2-5	NA	ASSLAGLAGGLETQY
TRBV9	TRBJ1-1	many	ASSVGPVRLGTEAF
TRBV29-1	TRBJ1-1	many	SVEGYNTEAF
TRBV6-4	TRBJ1-5	many	ASSGKPDRGYRQPQH
TRBV3-1	TRBJ1-5	few	ASSQAREGNLH
TRBV20-1	TRBJ2-2	NA	SAAFGGNTGELF
TRBV19	TRBJ2-7	few	ASSTRGPKNEQY
TRBV28	TRBJ2-7	few	ASRALAGGFTYEQY
TRBV19	TRBJ2-5	NA	ASSIGPWTSGGRQETQY
TRBV30	TRBJ2-7	NA	AFRQPGQGTYEQY
TRBV7-3	TRBJ2-5	many	ASSLGQGGVQETQY
TRBV24-1	TRBJ1-1	many	ATSDPQGEVCTEAF
TRBV29-1	TRBJ1-1	few	SVLERGANTEAF
TRBV3-1	TRBJ1-1	many	ASSQRTALMNTEAF
TRBV28	TRBJ2-5	NA	ASGPSGYQETQY
TRBV11-2	TRBJ1-1	NA	ASSLAFRQEAF
TRBV7-2	TRBJ2-2	many	ASSLRGAAGELF
TRBV27	TRBJ1-2	NA	ASSLLSRGYGYT
TRBV7-3	TRBJ1-5	many	ASSRDKDQPQH
TRBV20-1	TRBJ1-1	many	SASKSEGDFGNTEAF
TRBV20-1	TRBJ2-7	NA	SASRISGGPAGQY